Each of the 18 T cell receptor beta chains below was sequenced from the same sample in a study of control samples from healthy donors and cancer patients. Produced via immunoSEQ multiplex PCR; TCRdb's table is partial and in-frame only. The data hold roughly 130,000 clones, with approximately 90% observed a single time. Sequencing used blood. The receptors were sampled from a man aged 45 to 65 in good health.

The chain couples TRBV5-1 to TRBJ2-3; perhaps TRBD2 as D (5 bases). The V end lost 5 bases, the J end lost 1 base, and 11 bases lay between the germline ends. Germline V gene sequence: CDR1 SGHRS, CDR2 YFSETQ. The CDR3 extends over 14 amino acids. The CDR3 DNA is TGCGCCAGCAGTAAACTAGGTGGCACAGATACGCAGTATTTT. The encoded protein is CASSKLGGTDTQYF.

This clone was observed a handful of times. V and J are TRBV15 and TRBJ1-5; no reliable D call. Looked up from germline, CDR1 is LNHNV and CDR2 is YYDKDF (reference sequence). The CDR3 sequence is 18 residues long. Deletions cut 5 bases from V and 1 base from J, with 21 bases between. The CDR3 here is CATSPQRTYMGSNQPQHF. CDR3 sequence (DNA): TGTGCCACCAGCCCCCAAAGGACTTACATGGGCAGCAATCAGCCCCAGCATTTT.

This sequence joins TRBV19 and TRBJ1-1; TRBD1 matches 8 bases. Per the germline V gene, CDR1 is LNHDA and CDR2 is SQIVND (reference sequence). This CDR3 has 12 amino acids. After removal of 6 bases from V and 8 bases from J, the junction contained 5 bases not matched to a gene. In DNA form, the CDR3 reads TGTGCCAGTAGGCGGACAGGGACCGAAGCTTTCTTT. Amino acid sequence: CASRRTGTEAFF.

The chain uses TRBV21-1 and TRBJ2-1. TRBV21-1 is labeled a pseudogene. The length of the CDR3 is 16 residues. The CDR3 sequence is CASSNTRDGHYNEQFF. CDR3 coding DNA: TGTGCCAGCAGCAATACCCGGGACGGCCACTACAATGAGCAGTTCTTC.

The V gene is TRBV6-9, the J gene TRBJ2-7; the D is unclear. There are 14 residues in the CDR3. V lost 9 bases, J lost 3 bases, and 18 bases lay in between. From germline, CDR1 is MNHGY and CDR2 SVAAGI. The CDR3 nucleotides read TGTGCCAGTAAAGTCGGTATTGGGATCTACGAGCAGTACTTC. This encodes CASKVGIGIYEQYF.

The chain carries TRBV19 and TRBJ1-2; a weak D match, TRBD1 (6 bases). The CDR3 has 14 amino acids. Germline CDR1 is LNHDA and CDR2 is SQIVND (reference sequence). Trimming shortened V by 4 bases and J by 4 bases, and 13 bases separated the two germline ends. The chain's CDR3 is CASSSRDTLYGYTF. The CDR3 nucleotides are TGTGCCAGTAGTAGTCGGGACACCCTCTATGGCTACACCTTC.

The CDR3: CASSSVLTGELFF. The DNA for the CDR3 is TGTGCCAGCAGTTCCGTATTGACCGGGGAGCTGTTTTTT. The chain recombines TRBV12-3 or TRBV12-4 with TRBJ2-2; D not certain. V lost 4 bases, J lost 5 bases, and 8 bases lay in between. The CDR3 contains 13 residues.

The CDR3 reads CASSWGSYEQYF. As DNA, the CDR3 is TGTGCCAGCAGCTGGGGGTCCTACGAGCAGTACTTC. This chain connects TRBV14 to TRBJ2-7; D may correspond to TRBD1 or TRBD2 (5 bases each). CDR3 length: 12 amino acids. The V end was cut by 5 bases, the J end by 1 base, with 6 bases between. Germline V CDR1 and CDR2: SGHDN, FVKESK.

The V and J genes are TRBV30 and TRBJ2-1; 8 bases line up with TRBD2. The CDR3 runs 12 residues. J was trimmed by 13 bases and V by 0 bases; bases with no gene match: 5. Germline CDR1 GTSNPN, CDR2 SVGIG (reference sequence). CDR3 bases: TGTGCCTGGAGTGTATCGGCGGGGGGACAGTTCTTC. Its protein product is CAWSVSAGGQFF.

V is TRBV7-2 and J is TRBJ2-1; 8 nucleotides align to TRBD2. V lost 0 bases and J lost 3; bases outside the gene matches: 1. CDR3 size: 15 residues. Per the germline V gene, CDR1 is SGHTA and CDR2 is FQGNSA. The CDR3: CASSLAGGDYNEQFF. In DNA, the CDR3 is TGTGCCAGCAGCTTAGCCGGGGGGGACTACAATGAGCAGTTCTTC.

This chain joins TRBV30 and TRBJ1-1; 11 nucleotides match TRBD1. Unmatched junction bases numbered 12, after V lost 4 bases and J lost 11 bases. The CDR3 sequence is 14 residues long. Germline CDR1 reads GTSNPN; CDR2 reads SVGIG (reference sequence). The CDR3, as DNA: TGTGCCTGGACGTTGGGGACAGGGGGAAATAGGGCTTTCTTT. Protein sequence: CAWTLGTGGNRAFF.

The chain is built from TRBV7-9 and TRBJ1-2; D remains unclear. The V gene's germline CDR1 is SEHNR and CDR2 FQNEAQ (reference sequence). V shed 5 bases and J shed 4 bases, with 14 bases lying between them. This CDR3 is built from 14 residues. CDR3 protein: CASSAQKGGYGYTF. In DNA, the CDR3 is TGTGCCAGCAGCGCGCAAAAGGGAGGCTATGGCTACACCTTC.

The chain links TRBV2 to TRBJ2-1; D is unclear. This CDR3 has 14 residues. Trimming shortened V by 2 bases and J by 3 bases, and 8 bases separated the two germline ends. Germline-derived CDR1 and CDR2 are SNHLY and FYNNEI. This CDR3 is CASSETSYYNEQFF. The CDR3 nucleotides read TGTGCCAGCAGTGAAACCAGTTACTACAATGAGCAGTTCTTC.

The genes are TRBV3-1 (or the pseudogene TRBV3-2) and TRBJ1-1; no definite D call. The CDR3 length is 12 residues. The germline CDR1 and CDR2 sequences are LGHDT and YNNKEL (reference sequence). V was trimmed by 1 base and J by 7 bases, leaving 7 bases between them. The CDR3 DNA reads as TGTGCCAGCAGCCAAGGGGCAATTGAAGCTTTCTTT. It yields the protein CASSQGAIEAFF.

The rearrangement uses TRBV5-6 and TRBJ2-3; 10 nucleotides match TRBD1. Germline V gene sequence: CDR1 SGHDT, CDR2 YYEEEE. Germline trimming cut 7 bases from V and 4 bases from J; bases unmatched to any gene: 6. CDR3 size: 14 residues. The CDR3 protein is CASLGTGDADTQYF. The CDR3 region has the DNA TGTGCCAGCCTAGGGACAGGGGATGCAGATACGCAGTATTTT.

About this clone: Within the sample, other DNA sequences also encode this same CDR3. The chain combines TRBV11-2 with TRBJ2-5; D unresolved. The CDR3 loop spans 15 amino acids. CDR1 and CDR2 from the germline V gene are SGHAT and FQNNGV. Trimming left V 5 bases short and J 1 base short, with 14 bases between. CDR3 DNA sequence: TGTGCCAGCAGCCCCGTGCTCGGCTCCCAAGAGACCCAGTACTTC. Translation gives CASSPVLGSQETQYF.

The rearrangement links TRBV28 to TRBJ2-7, with 8 bases that match TRBD2. V lost 10 bases, J lost 1 base, and 6 bases stayed unmatched. CDR1 is MDHEN, CDR2 SYDVKM, per germline. The CDR3 has 13 amino acids. The CDR3 loop reads CATLGGGSYEQYF. The CDR3 nucleotides read TGTGCCACCTTGGGCGGGGGGTCCTACGAGCAGTACTTC.

The chain joins TRBV24-1 to TRBJ1-2; D is ambiguous. The CDR3 contains 12 residues. Germline CDR1 KGHDR, CDR2 SFDVKD. The V and J ends lost 2 bases and 4 bases respectively, with 4 bases between them. CDR3 DNA sequence: TGTGCCACCAGTGATTATATCTATGGCTACACCTTC. Translation gives CATSDYIYGYTF.